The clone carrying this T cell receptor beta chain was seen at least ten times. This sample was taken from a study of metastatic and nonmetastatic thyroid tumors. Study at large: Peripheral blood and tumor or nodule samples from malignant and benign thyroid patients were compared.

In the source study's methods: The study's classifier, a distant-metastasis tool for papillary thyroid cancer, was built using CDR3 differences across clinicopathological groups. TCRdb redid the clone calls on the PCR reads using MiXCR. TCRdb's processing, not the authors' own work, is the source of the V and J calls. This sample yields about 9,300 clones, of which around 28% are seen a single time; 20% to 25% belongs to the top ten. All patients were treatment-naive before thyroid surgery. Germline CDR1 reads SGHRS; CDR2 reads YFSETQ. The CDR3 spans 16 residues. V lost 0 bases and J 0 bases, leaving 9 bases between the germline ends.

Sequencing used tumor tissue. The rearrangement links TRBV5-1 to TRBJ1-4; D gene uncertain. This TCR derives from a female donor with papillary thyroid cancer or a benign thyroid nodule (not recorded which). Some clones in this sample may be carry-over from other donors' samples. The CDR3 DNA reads TGCGCCAGCAGCTTGGGCAACACCGCAACTAATGAAAAACTGTTTTTT. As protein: CASSLGNTATNEKLFF. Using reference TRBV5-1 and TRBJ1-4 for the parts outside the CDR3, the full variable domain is KAGVTQTPRYLIKTRGQQVTLSCSPISGHRSVSWYQQTPGQGLQFLFEYFSETQRNKGNFPGRFSGRQFSNSRSEMNVSTLELGDSALYLCASSLGNTATNEKLFFGSGTQLSVL.